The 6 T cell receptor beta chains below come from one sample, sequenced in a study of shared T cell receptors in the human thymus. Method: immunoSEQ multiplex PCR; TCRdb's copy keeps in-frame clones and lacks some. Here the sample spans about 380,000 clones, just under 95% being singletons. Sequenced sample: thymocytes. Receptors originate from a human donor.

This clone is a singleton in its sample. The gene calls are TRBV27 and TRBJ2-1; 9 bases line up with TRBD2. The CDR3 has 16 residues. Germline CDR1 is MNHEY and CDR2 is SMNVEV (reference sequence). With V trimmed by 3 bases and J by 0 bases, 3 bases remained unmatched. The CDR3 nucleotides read TGTGCCAGCAGTTTCTTAGCGGGGGTCTCCTACAATGAGCAGTTCTTC. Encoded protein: CASSFLAGVSYNEQFF.

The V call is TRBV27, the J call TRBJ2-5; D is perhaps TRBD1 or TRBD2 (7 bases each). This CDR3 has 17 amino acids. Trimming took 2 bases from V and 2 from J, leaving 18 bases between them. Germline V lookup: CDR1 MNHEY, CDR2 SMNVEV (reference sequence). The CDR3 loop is CASSLVSGGGIQETQYF. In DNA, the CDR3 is TGTGCCAGCAGTTTAGTCTCAGGGGGGGGGATTCAAGAGACCCAGTACTTC.

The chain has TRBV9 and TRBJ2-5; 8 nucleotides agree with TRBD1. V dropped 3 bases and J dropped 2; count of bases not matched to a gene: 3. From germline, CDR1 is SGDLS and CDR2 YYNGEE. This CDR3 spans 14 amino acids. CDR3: CASSGTGWQETQYF. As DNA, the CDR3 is TGTGCCAGCAGCGGGACAGGGTGGCAAGAGACCCAGTACTTC.

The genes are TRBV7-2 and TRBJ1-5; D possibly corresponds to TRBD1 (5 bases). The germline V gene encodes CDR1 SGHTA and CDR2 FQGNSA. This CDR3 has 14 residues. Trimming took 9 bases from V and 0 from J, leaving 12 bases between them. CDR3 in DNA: TGTGCCAGTTCGACAGCCTATAGCAATCAGCCCCAGCATTTT. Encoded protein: CASSTAYSNQPQHF.

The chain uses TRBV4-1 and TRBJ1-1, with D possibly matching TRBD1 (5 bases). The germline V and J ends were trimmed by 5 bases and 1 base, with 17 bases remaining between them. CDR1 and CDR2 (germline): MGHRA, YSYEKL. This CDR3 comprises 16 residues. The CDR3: CASSSGWGERNTEAFF. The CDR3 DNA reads TGCGCCAGCAGCTCTGGCTGGGGGGAGCGGAACACTGAAGCTTTCTTT.

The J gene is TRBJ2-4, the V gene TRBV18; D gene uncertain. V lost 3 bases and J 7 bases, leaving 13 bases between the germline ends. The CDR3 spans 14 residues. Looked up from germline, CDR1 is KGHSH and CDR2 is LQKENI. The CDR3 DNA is TGTGCCAGCTCACCCCAGTGGGGTAGGAACATTCAGTACTTC. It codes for CASSPQWGRNIQYF.